This T cell receptor (beta chain) emerged from a study of molecular identifiers for immune sequencing clone quantification (dated by TCRdb to between 2018 and 2020). Some background on the complete study: For a replicate experiment, RNA from around 20,000 or 99,000 naive CD8 T cells was divided into five aliquots, and four of the five aliquots were sequenced. The study was a methods study using CD8 T cells to benchmark molecular-identifier clustering-based TCR repertoire sequencing (MIDCIRS) and TCR RNA copy counting.

CDR1 SGHTA and CDR2 FQGNSA were looked up in the germline V gene. Its CDR3 holds 14 amino acids, cysteine through phenylalanine. The only DNA kept is the CDR3, 42 bases in frame from the first base. Relative to germline, V is 11 bases shorter and J is 3 bases shorter, with 20 bases between their ends. To prepare the library, PCR was applied. Sequencing was performed on a NextSeq 500. Preparation of bulk TCR libraries followed a previously described approach, with the TCR primers listed in Table S5. The Qiagen AllPrep DNA/RNA kit was used to purify total RNA. Before any analysis, reads coming from multiple sequencing runs of the same library were combined into one pool. In the original analysis: Only reads with exact TCR constant sequence were kept, trimmed to 150 nt, and grouped by their 12-nt molecular barcodes. Reads within each barcode group were sub-clustered using a 15% Levenshtein threshold, and quality-weighted consensus sequences were constructed for each RNA molecule. Non-functional sequences were discarded, and so were lower-count sequences lying one edit away from another sequence. Based on a fit of two negative binomial distributions, barcode sub-clusters having less than 20% of the maximum read count were discarded. Starting from the raw public reads, TCRdb applied fastp trimming at Q25, assembled clones with MiXCR and retained in-frame beta chains. Rows with a matching CDR3 protein are joined into one entry that keeps the most common DNA and genes. TCRdb, not the authors, supplied the V and J calls. The sample table lists nearly 650,000 distinct CDR3 sequences, about 25% of them with a count of one. About 0.84% of the sample lies in the top ten.

Naive CD8 T cell libraries were made from around 18,000 to 910,000 sorted cells using 10%, 30% or 50% of purified RNA. On a BD FACSAria II, naive CD8 T cells were FACS-sorted as CD8+CD4-CCR7+CD45RA+ and collected into RLT Plus buffer. Around 10 TCR copies' worth of Jurkat RNA were spiked into about 19,000-1,000,000 naive CD8 T cell samples to test detection sensitivity. CD8 T cells were enriched using RosetteSep CD8+ T Cell Enrichment Cocktail and Ficoll-Paque, and the enriched cells then underwent ACK red cell lysis. On the study overall, not on this receptor specifically: Spiked-in Jurkat TCR RNA equal to a single cell's worth was reported to be detectable even within 1,100,000 naive CD8 T cells. The naive libraries included spiked-in Jurkat TCR RNA (roughly nine copies' worth), and this Jurkat TCR RNA is not part of the donor repertoire. Modeling gave roughly 2.9 recovered TCR RNA copies per cell versus 8 to 10 by digital PCR, implying approximately 30% capture efficiency. When barcode sub-clustering was omitted, TCR diversity was inflated by chimeric consensus sequences, with chimeras reaching as high as 47%. Highly expanded clone sizes could be underestimated if identical TCR molecules share a barcode. In CMV-specific effector cells, clones with more than 20 RNA copies contained over 98% of molecules, whereas in naive cells such clones contained under 1% of molecules.

This clonotype was observed many times. The clone's antigen remains unknown. Qualities for individual bases were not recorded, and no much larger clone is one base off. Sample: naive CD8+ T cells from blood, with Jurkat cell RNA spiked in. In light of the paper, this sample's cell subset or site label describes: FACS-sorted CD8+CD4-CCR7+CD45RA+ naive T cells. The source of this sequence is a human donor in good health. Some libraries in this study had Jurkat cell RNA spiked in. In this chain, TRBV7-2 is recombined with TRBJ2-7; perhaps TRBD2 is the D gene, with 6 bases matching. The bases are TGTGCCTCCGCAGTTGGCGGGAATTACTACGAGCAGTACTTC. The translation is CASAVGGNYYEQYF.